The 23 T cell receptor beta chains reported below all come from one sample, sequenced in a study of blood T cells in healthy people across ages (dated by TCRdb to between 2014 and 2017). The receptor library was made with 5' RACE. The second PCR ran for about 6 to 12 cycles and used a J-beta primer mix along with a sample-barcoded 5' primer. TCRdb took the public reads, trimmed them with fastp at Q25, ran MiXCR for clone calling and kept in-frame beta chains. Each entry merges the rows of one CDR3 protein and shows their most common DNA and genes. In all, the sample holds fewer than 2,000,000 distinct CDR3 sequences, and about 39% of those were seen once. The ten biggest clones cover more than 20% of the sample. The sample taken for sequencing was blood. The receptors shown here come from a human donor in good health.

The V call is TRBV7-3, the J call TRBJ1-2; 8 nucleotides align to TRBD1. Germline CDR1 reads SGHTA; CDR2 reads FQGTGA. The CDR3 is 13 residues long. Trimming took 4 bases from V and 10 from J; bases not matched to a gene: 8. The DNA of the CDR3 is TGTGCCAGCAGCTCTCCGGGACAGGACACCTACACCTTC. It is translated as CASSSPGQDTYTF.

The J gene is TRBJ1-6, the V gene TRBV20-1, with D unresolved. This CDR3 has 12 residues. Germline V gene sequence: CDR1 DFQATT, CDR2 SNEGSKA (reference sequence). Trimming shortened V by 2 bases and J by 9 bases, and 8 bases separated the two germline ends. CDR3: CSARSFSSPLHF. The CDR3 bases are TGCAGTGCTAGAAGCTTCTCTTCACCCCTCCACTTT.

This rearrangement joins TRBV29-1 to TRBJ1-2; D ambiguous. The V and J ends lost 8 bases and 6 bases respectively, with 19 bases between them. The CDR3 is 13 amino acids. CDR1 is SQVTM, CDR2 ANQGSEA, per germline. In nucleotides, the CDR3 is TGCAGCACCCGCAGCCTACTAACTAATGGCTACACCTTC. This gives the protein CSTRSLLTNGYTF.

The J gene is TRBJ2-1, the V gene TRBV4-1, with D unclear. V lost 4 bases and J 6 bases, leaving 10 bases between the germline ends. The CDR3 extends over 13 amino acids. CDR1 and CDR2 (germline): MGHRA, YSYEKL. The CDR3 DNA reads TGCGCCAGCAGCCGATTTAGTCGCAATGAGCAGTTCTTC. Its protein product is CASSRFSRNEQFF.

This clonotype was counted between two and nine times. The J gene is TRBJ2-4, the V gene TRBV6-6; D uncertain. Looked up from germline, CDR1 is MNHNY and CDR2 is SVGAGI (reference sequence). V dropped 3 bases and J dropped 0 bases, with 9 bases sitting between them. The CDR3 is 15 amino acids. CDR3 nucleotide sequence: TGTGCCAGCAGTTATATTAGGGTAGCCAAAAACATTCAGTACTTC. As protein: CASSYIRVAKNIQYF.

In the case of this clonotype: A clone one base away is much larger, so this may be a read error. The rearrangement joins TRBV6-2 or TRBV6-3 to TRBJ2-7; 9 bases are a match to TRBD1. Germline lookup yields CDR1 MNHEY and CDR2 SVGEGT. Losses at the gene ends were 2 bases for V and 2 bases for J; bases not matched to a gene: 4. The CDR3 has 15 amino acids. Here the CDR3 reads CASSYPGTGTYEQYF. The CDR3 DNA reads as TGTGCCAGCAGTTACCCCGGGACAGGGACCTACGAGCAGTACTTC.

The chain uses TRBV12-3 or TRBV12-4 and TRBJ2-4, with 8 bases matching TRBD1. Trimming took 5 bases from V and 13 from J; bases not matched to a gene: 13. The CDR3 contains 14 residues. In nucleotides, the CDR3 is TGTGCCAGCAGTCGTAACCAGGGGGCGAGGGAGCAGTACTTC. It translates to CASSRNQGAREQYF.

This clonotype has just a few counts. CDR3 in amino acids: CASSQWDRPYEQYF. The CDR3 nucleotides read TGCGCCAGCAGCCAATGGGACCGACCCTACGAGCAGTACTTC. The V call is TRBV4-3, the J call TRBJ2-7; D might be TRBD1 or TRBD2, each matching 5 bases. Germline-derived CDR1 and CDR2 are LGHNA and YSLEER. The V and J ends lost 2 bases and 2 bases respectively, with 10 bases between them. The CDR3 has 14 residues.

Written as DNA, the CDR3 is TGTGCCAGCAGTTTAGGGGATCGACAGGGGCCGAGAAGGGGTTACAATGAGCAGTTCTTC. Its protein product is CASSLGDRQGPRRGYNEQFF. The chain uses TRBV28 and TRBJ2-1, with 8 bases lining up with TRBD1. Trimming cost V 2 bases and J 4 bases; bases outside gene matches: 19. This CDR3 comprises 20 residues. Germline V gives CDR1 MDHEN, CDR2 SYDVKM.

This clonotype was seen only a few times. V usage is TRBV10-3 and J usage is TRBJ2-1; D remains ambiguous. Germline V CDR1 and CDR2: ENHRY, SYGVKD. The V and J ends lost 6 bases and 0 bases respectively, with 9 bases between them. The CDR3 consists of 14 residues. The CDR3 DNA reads TGTGCCATCAGCTCAGGCTACTCCTACAATGAGCAGTTCTTC. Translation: CAISSGYSYNEQFF.

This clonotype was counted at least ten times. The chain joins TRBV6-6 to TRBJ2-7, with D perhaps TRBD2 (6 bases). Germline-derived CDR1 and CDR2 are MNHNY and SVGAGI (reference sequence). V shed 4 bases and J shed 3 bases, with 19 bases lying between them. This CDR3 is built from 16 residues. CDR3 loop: CASSSSYSLGGYEQYF. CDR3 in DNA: TGTGCCAGCAGTTCATCCTATTCCCTCGGGGGCTACGAGCAGTACTTC.

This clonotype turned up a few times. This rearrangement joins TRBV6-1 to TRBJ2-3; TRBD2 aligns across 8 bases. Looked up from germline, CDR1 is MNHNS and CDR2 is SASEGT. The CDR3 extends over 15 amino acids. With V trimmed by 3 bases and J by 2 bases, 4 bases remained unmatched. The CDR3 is CASSDSGGATDTQYF. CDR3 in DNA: TGTGCCAGCAGTGACAGCGGGGGCGCCACAGATACGCAGTATTTT.

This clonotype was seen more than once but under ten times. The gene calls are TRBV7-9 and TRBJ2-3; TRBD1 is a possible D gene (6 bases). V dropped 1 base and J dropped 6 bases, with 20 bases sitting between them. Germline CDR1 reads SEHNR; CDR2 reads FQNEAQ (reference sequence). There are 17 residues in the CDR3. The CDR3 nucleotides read TGTGCCAGCAGCTTAGTAACAGGGAGTAGTACCAAGGATACGCAGTATTTT. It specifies CASSLVTGSSTKDTQYF.

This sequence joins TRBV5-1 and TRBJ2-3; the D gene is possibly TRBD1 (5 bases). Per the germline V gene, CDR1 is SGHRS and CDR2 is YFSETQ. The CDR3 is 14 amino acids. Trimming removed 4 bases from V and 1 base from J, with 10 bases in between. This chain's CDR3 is CASSKQGRTDTQYF. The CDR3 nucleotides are TGCGCCAGCAGCAAGCAGGGCCGCACAGATACGCAGTATTTT.

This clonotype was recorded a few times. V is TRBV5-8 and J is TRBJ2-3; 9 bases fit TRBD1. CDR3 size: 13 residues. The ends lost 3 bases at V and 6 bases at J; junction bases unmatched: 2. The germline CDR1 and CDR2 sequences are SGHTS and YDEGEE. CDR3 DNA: TGTGCCAGCAGCTACGGACAGGGGGATACGCAGTATTTT. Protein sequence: CASSYGQGDTQYF.

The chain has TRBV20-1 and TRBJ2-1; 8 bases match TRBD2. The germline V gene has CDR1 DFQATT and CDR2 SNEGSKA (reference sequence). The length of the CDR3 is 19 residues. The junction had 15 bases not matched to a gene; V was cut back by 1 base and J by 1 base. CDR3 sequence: CSARVGIAGPLGSYNEQFF. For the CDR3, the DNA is TGCAGTGCTAGAGTCGGAATAGCGGGGCCCCTTGGGTCCTACAATGAGCAGTTCTTC.

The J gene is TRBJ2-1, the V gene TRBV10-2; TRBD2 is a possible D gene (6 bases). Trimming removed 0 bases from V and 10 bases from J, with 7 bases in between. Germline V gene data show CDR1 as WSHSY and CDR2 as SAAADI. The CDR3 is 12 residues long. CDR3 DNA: TGCGCCAGCAGTGAGTCAACTAGCGAGCAGTTCTTC. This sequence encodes CASSESTSEQFF.

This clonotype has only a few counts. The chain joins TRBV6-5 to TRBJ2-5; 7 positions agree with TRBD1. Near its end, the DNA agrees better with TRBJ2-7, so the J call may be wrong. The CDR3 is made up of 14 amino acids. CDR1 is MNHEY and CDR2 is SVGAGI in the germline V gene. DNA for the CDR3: TGTGCCAGCAGTTACGACAGGGAAGACTACGAGCAGTACTTC. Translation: CASSYDREDYEQYF.

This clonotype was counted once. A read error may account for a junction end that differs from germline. This chain's CDR3 is CASSQQDVDMQYF. CDR3 nucleotides: TGCGCCAGCAGCCAACAAGATGTCGATATGCAGTATTTT. V gene TRBV4-1 combines with J gene TRBJ2-3; D remains ambiguous. This CDR3 has 13 residues. Looked up from germline, CDR1 is MGHRA and CDR2 is YSYEKL.

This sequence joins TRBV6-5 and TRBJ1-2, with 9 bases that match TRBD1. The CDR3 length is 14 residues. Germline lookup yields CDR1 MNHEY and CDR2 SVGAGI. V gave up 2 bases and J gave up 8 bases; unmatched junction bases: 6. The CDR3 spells CASSYANRGRGYTF. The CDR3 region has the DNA TGTGCCAGCAGTTACGCGAACAGGGGGCGCGGCTACACCTTC.

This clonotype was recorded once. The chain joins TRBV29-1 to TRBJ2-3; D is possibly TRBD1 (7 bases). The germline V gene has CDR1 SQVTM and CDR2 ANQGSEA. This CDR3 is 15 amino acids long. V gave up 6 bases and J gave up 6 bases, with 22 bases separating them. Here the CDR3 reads CSVRPSDRAEDTQYF. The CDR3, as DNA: TGCAGCGTCCGACCTAGCGACAGGGCTGAGGATACGCAGTATTTT.

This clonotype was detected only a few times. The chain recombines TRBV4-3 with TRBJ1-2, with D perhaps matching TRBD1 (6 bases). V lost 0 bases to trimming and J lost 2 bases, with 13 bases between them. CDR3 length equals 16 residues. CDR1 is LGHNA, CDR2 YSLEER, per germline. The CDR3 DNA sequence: TGCGCCAGCAGCCAAGATTGGGGGGGCAGAAACTATGGCTACACCTTC. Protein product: CASSQDWGGRNYGYTF.

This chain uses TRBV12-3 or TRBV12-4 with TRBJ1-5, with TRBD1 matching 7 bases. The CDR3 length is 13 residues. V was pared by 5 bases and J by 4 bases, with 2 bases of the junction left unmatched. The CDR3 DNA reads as TGTGCCAGCAGTGAGACAGGGAATCAGCCCCAGCATTTT. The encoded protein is CASSETGNQPQHF.